This T cell receptor beta chain originates from a study of blood T cell repertoires in COVID-19. Study overall: The analysed material was cDNA or gDNA that came from T cells, B-cell-depleted T cells, or PBMCs.

Clones were sequenced by immunoSEQ multiplex PCR, and TCRdb holds only the in-frame ones, with some missing. The sample includes just under 80,000 clones, more than 80% of them seen just once. V lost 7 bases, J lost 2 bases, and 6 bases stayed unmatched. Germline lookup yields CDR1 SGHRS and CDR2 YFSETQ. The CDR3 contains 13 residues. The J gene is TRBJ2-7, the V gene TRBV5-1, with 7 nucleotides matching TRBD1. This TCR was sampled from a human donor in a cohort sampled during active COVID-19. The sequencing input was peripheral blood. CDR3 region: CASSVGQTYEQYF. The CDR3 nucleotides are TGCGCCAGCTCGGTGGGACAGACCTACGAGCAGTACTTC.